This TCR beta chain was observed in a study of blood T cells in healthy people across ages. Broader study findings: Using unsorted PBMCs precluded a conclusive naive versus antigen-experienced comparison. Diversity was higher, and naive CD4+ cells more numerous, in long-lived donors than in aged donors.

Losses at the gene ends were 7 bases for V and 4 bases for J; bases not matched to a gene: 10. The CDR3 contains 15 residues. The germline gives CDR1 DFQATT, CDR2 SNEGSKA (reference sequence). With a J-beta primer mix and a sample-barcoded 5' primer, a second PCR ran about 7 to 12 cycles. Each CDR3 protein gets one entry after TCRdb re-called the 5' RACE reads with MiXCR. The table lists 800,000 to 950,000 distinct CDR3 sequences, just under 30% of them singletons, with 9.5% to 13% in the top ten. A note on this clonotype: The target antigen is unknown. Given a much more abundant clone one base away, this may be a read error. It is likely a read error, because the conserved phenylalanine at the end of the CDR3 is missing.

The data also belong to a second study, concerning T cells of mothers and their children.

This sequence joins TRBV20-1 and TRBJ2-6, with 7 bases identical to TRBD1. Material for sequencing was blood. The origin of this receptor is a woman in her thirties or forties in good health. The CDR3 sequence: CSVPTGTVGANVLTL. The CDR3 DNA sequence: TGCAGTGTTCCGACAGGGACGGTGGGGGCCAACGTCCTGACTCTC.